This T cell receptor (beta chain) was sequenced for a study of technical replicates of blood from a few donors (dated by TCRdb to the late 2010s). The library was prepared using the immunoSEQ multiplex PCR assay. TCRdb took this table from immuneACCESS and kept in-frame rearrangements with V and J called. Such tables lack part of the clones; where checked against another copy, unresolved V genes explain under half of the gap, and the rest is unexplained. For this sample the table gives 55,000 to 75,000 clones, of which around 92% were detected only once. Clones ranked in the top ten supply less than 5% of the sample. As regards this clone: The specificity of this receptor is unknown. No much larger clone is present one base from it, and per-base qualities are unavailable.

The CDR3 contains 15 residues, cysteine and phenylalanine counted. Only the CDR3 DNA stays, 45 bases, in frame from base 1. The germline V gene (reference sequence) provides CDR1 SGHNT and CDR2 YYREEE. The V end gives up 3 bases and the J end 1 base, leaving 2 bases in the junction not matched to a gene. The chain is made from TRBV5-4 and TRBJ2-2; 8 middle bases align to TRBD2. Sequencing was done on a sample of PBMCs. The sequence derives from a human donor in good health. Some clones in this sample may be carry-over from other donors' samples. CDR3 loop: CASSWGLVNTGELFF. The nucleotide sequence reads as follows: TGTGCCAGCAGCTGGGGACTAGTGAACACCGGGGAGCTGTTTTTT.